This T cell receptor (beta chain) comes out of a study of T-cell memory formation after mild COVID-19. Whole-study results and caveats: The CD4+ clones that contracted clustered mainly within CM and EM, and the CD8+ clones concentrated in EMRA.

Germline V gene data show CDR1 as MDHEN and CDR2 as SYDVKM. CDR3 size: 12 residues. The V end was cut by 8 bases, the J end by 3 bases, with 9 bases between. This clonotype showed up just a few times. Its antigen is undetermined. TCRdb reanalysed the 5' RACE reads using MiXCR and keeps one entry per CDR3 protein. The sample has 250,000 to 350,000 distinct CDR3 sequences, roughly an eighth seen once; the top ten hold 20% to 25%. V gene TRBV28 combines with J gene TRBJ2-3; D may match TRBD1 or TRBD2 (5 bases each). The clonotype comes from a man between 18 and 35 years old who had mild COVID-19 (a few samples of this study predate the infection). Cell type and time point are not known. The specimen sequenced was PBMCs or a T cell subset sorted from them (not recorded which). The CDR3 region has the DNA TGTGCCAGCGGGACCCAAACAGATACGCAGTATTTT. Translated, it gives CASGTQTDTQYF.